This TCR beta chain was captured in a study of blood T cells in healthy people across ages. The CDR3 has 17 residues. The J segment lost 5 bases and the V segment lost 0 bases, leaving 8 bases of the junction unmatched. CDR1 is LGHNA, CDR2 YSLEER, per germline. The authors drew around 11 milliliters of peripheral blood from each donor. The second PCR ran about 6 to 12 cycles with a sample-barcoded 5' primer and J-beta primers. TCRdb re-called the 5' RACE reads with MiXCR, one entry per CDR3 protein. The table shows 1.5 million to 2 million distinct CDR3 sequences, with roughly 43% occurring only once.

This TCR came from a human donor in good health. The sequenced material came from blood. The chain uses TRBV4-3 and TRBJ2-3, with 10 nucleotides matching TRBD2. The CDR3 is CASSQEASGGWGDTQYF. The CDR3 nucleotides are TGCGCCAGCAGCCAAGAGGCTAGCGGGGGTTGGGGAGATACGCAGTATTTT.